These 10 T cell receptor beta chains came from one sample sequenced in a study of T cells in narcolepsy. Using immunoSEQ multiplex PCR, the repertoire was profiled, and TCRdb retains in-frame clones only, with some absent. The sample yields under 40,000 clones, roughly four fifths seen once. Sequenced: memory (CD45RA-) CD4+ T cells from blood. These receptors were obtained from a human donor in good health.

J is TRBJ2-3 and V is TRBV6-5, with D perhaps matching TRBD1 or TRBD2 (5 bases each). The germline CDR1 and CDR2 sequences are MNHEY and SVGAGI. The V end was cut by 2 bases, the J end by 4 bases, with 16 bases between. The CDR3 has 16 amino acids. CDR3 loop: CASSYDLGPSPDTQYF. For the CDR3, the DNA is TGTGCCAGCAGTTACGACCTGGGACCGAGCCCAGATACGCAGTATTTT.

This chain uses TRBV28 with TRBJ1-6; 8 bases match TRBD1. Germline lookup yields CDR1 MDHEN and CDR2 SYDVKM. The V segment lost 5 bases and the J segment 7 bases; nucleotides outside the gene matches: 7. The CDR3 spans 15 residues. In DNA form, the CDR3 reads TGTGCCAGCAGTCTCGACAGGGGACGGAATTCACCCCTCCACTTT. Its translation is CASSLDRGRNSPLHF.

This sequence joins TRBV28 and TRBJ1-1; possible D gene TRBD1, 6 bases. The CDR3 has 15 amino acids. Trimming took 1 base from V and 5 from J, leaving 14 bases between them. CDR1 and CDR2 from the germline V gene are MDHEN and SYDVKM. The CDR3 DNA sequence: TGTGCCAGCAGTTTATATTGGGGGGGCGGGACTGAAGCTTTCTTT. Its translation is CASSLYWGGGTEAFF.

The chain employs TRBV28 and TRBJ1-6, with D possibly being TRBD1 (5 bases). V gave up 7 bases and J gave up 0 bases, with 16 bases separating them. This CDR3 contains 17 residues. The germline V gene encodes CDR1 MDHEN and CDR2 SYDVKM. The CDR3 here is CASNPGGASSYNSPLHF. The CDR3 region has the DNA TGTGCCAGCAACCCGGGAGGGGCCAGCTCCTATAATTCACCCCTCCACTTT.

V and J are TRBV27 and TRBJ1-1; maybe TRBD1 (6 bases). The CDR3 runs 12 residues. Germline CDR1 reads MNHEY; CDR2 reads SMNVEV (reference sequence). The V and J ends lost 2 bases and 8 bases respectively, with 9 bases between them. The CDR3 DNA is TGTGCCAGCAGTTTACCCGGACAGGAAGCTTTCTTT. This codes for CASSLPGQEAFF.

The chain joins TRBV5-8 to TRBJ2-3; D is perhaps TRBD2 (5 bases). The CDR3 runs to 16 residues. The germline V gene has CDR1 SGHTS and CDR2 YDEGEE. Trimming took 0 bases from V and 5 from J, leaving 16 bases between them. The CDR3 DNA follows: TGTGCCAGCAGCTTGGGTAGGAGAGGGATCGGAGATACGCAGTATTTT. As protein: CASSLGRRGIGDTQYF. Full variable domain (remainder filled in from reference TRBV5-8 and TRBJ2-3): EAGVTQSPTHLIKTRGQQATLRCSPISGHTSVYWYQQALGLGLQFLLWYDEGEERNRGNFPPRFSGRQFPNYSSELNVNALELEDSALYLCASSLGRRGIGDTQYFGPGTRLTVL.

J is TRBJ1-3 and V is TRBV7-8, with D perhaps matching TRBD1 (6 bases). Trimming removed 4 bases from V and 2 bases from J, with 12 bases in between. Germline CDR1 and CDR2: SGHVS and FQNEAQ. The CDR3 spans 15 residues. CDR3 bases: TGTGCCAGCAGCTCCACAGGGTTGACTGGAAACACCATATATTTT. Translated: CASSSTGLTGNTIYF.

The rearrangement joins TRBV4-1 to TRBJ2-7, with 10 bases fitting TRBD1. The germline CDR1 and CDR2 sequences are MGHRA and YSYEKL. This CDR3 region has 16 residues. The V gene end was trimmed by 4 bases and the J gene end by 4 bases; junction bases not matched to a gene: 10. The CDR3 region is CASSLTEGTGEYEQYF. The CDR3 DNA is TGCGCCAGCAGCCTCACCGAGGGGACAGGGGAGTACGAGCAGTACTTC.

This sequence joins TRBV10-1 and TRBJ1-1; TRBD1 might be the D (6 bases). The CDR3 has 14 amino acids. V was clipped by 3 bases and J by 4 bases, with 12 bases between them. Germline CDR1 is WNHNN and CDR2 is SYGVQD (reference sequence). The CDR3 is CASSDGGPATEAFF. CDR3 in DNA: TGCGCCAGCAGTGACGGGGGGCCGGCCACTGAAGCTTTCTTT.

In its sample, this clone was seen once. The CDR3 loop is CASSEPSGAYEQYF. CDR3 coding DNA: TGTGCCAGCAGTGAGCCAAGCGGCGCCTACGAGCAGTACTTC. This chain links TRBV28 with TRBJ2-7, with D tentatively TRBD2 (5 bases). The CDR3 extends over 14 amino acids. Germline loops: CDR1 MDHEN, CDR2 SYDVKM. V lost 5 bases, J lost 2 bases, and 13 bases lay in between.